The next 2 T cell receptor beta chains were all read from a single sample in a study of blood T cell repertoires in COVID-19. The method was immunoSEQ multiplex PCR; TCRdb's version includes in-frame clones alone and lacks a portion of them. The sample yields approximately 300,000 clones, 90% seen once. Sequencing input: peripheral blood. These TCRs come from a woman between 40 and 50 years old with COVID-19, enrolled during active disease.

This chain uses TRBV2 with TRBJ2-4; TRBD1 might be the D (5 bases). CDR1 SNHLY and CDR2 FYNNEI come from the germline V gene. The V and J ends lost 7 bases and 0 bases respectively, with 10 bases between them. CDR3 size: 14 residues. The CDR3 DNA reads TGTGCCAGCAAGGGGCGGCTAGCCAAAAACATTCAGTACTTC. It yields the protein CASKGRLAKNIQYF.

This chain links TRBV24-1 with TRBJ1-4; D is possibly TRBD1 (6 bases). Looked up from germline, CDR1 is KGHDR and CDR2 is SFDVKD. The V and J ends lost 3 bases and 8 bases respectively, with 15 bases between them. CDR3 length equals 15 residues. This CDR3 is CATSDPRTAGEKLFF. The DNA of the CDR3 is TGTGCCACCAGTGATCCACGGACAGCAGGAGAAAAACTGTTTTTT.